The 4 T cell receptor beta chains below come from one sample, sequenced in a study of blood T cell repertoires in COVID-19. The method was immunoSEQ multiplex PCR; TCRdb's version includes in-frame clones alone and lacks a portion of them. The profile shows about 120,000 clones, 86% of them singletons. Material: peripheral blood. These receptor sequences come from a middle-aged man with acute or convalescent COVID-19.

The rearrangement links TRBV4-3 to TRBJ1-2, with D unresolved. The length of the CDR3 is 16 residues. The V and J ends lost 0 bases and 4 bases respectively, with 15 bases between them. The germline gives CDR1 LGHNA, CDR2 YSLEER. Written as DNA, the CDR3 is TGCGCCAGCAGCCAAGAACTTAACAGCAGAGTCTATGGCTACACCTTC. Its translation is CASSQELNSRVYGYTF.

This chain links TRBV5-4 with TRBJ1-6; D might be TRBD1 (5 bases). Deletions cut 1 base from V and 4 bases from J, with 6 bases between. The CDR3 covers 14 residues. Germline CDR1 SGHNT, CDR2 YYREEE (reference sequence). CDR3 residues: CASSLQGYNSPLHF. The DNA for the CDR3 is TGTGCCAGCAGCTTGCAGGGATATAATTCACCCCTCCACTTT. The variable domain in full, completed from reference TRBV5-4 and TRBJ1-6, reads ETGVTQSPTHLIKTRGQQVTLRCSSQSGHNTVSWYQQALGQGPQFIFQYYREEENGRGNFPPRFSGLQFPNYSSELNVNALELDDSALYLCASSLQGYNSPLHFGNGTRLTVT.

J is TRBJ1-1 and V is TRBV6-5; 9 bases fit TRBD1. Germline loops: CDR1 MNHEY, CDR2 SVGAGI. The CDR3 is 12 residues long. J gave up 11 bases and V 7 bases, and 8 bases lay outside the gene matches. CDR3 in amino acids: CASTDGTGFAFF. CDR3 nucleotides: TGTGCCAGCACCGACGGGACAGGGTTTGCTTTCTTT.

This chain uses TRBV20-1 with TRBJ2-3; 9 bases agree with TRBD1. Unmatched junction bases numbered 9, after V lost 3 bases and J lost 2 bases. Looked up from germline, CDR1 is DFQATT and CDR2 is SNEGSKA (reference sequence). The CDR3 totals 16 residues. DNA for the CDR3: TGCAGTGCTAGTACCCGACAGGGGGATCCCACAGATACGCAGTATTTT. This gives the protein CSASTRQGDPTDTQYF.